This T cell receptor beta chain was identified in a study of blood T cells in healthy people across ages. The draw of peripheral blood yielded ten milliliters from each donor. The V and J ends lost 1 base and 3 bases respectively, with 13 bases between them. The CDR3 has 15 amino acids. Per the germline V gene, CDR1 is LGHNA and CDR2 is YSLEER. This clonotype occurred once. As yet, its antigen is unknown. Study results and limitations: Strong correlation was found linking TCR beta diversity to naive T cell percentage.

Using a J-beta primer mix together with a sample-barcoded 5' primer, a second PCR was run for roughly 6 to 11 cycles. Every cDNA molecule bore a tag from a template-switch adaptor containing 12 random nucleotides. TCRdb ran MiXCR on the 5' RACE reads and lists one entry per CDR3 protein. The sample contains 800,000 or so distinct CDR3 sequences, 62% of which appear only once. Sequencing was carried out using blood. The origin of this receptor is a man under 40 in good health. The V gene is TRBV4-3, the J gene TRBJ2-7; tentatively, D is TRBD1 (6 bases). The CDR3 sequence: CASSQGPRDNYEQYF. CDR3 bases: TGCGCCAGCAGCCAAGGACCCCGGGACAACTACGAGCAGTACTTC.